This T cell receptor (beta chain) is from a study of HIV-infected patients and healthy controls. The study's findings and limits: Compared with controls, mean Gini indices were significantly raised in HIV-infected repertoires, possibly indicating oligoclonality. HIV+ repertoires were severely depleted of MAIT alpha-chain CDR3s, unlike healthy controls.

Sample share makes this clonotype medium-sized (0.01 to 0.1%). Its antigen is still unknown. V lost 1 base and J lost 9, with 13 bases in between. This CDR3 has 14 residues. Germline V gene lookup returns CDR1 SGHTA and CDR2 FQGNSA. Whole blood was used without fractionation, so all unsorted peripheral T cells were included. Alpha and beta constant-region primers primed reverse transcription of 400 to 500 ng RNA. Alpha and beta chain libraries were made separately by chain-specific third strand synthesis with multiplexing indices. An approximately 23-cycle PCR with P5s and P7 primers followed a short adapter-adding first PCR. TCRdb processed the 5' RACE reads anew with MiXCR; each CDR3 protein has one entry. Found here are 8,500 to 11,000 distinct CDR3 sequences, approximately 8% of them singletons; the top ten hold 3% to 4%.

Sequenced input: blood. The chain recombines TRBV7-2 with TRBJ2-1; no firm D call. This TCR came from an adult in good health. The CDR3 DNA reads TGTGCCAGCAGCTTAGGGCCCTACCCCGGTGAGCAGTTCTTC. It yields the protein CASSLGPYPGEQFF.